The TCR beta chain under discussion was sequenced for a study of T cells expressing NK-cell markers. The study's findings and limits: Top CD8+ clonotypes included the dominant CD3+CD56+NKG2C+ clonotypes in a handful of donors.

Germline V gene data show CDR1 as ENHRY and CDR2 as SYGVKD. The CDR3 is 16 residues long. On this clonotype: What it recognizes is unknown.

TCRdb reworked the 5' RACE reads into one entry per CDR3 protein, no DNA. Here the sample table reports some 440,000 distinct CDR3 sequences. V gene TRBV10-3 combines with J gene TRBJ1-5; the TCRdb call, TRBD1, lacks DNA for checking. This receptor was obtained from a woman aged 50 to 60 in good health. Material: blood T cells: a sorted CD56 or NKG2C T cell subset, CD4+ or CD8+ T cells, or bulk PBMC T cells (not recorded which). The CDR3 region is CAISETAQMGNQPQHF.